The clone carrying this T cell receptor (beta chain) came up a few times. Its cognate antigen is unknown. The record originates from a study of T cells after yellow fever vaccination. The CDR3 contains 11 residues. Germline values: CDR1 MNHEY, CDR2 SVGAGI. Trimming stripped 5 bases from V and 5 bases from J, with 6 bases between. TCRdb passed the 5' RACE reads through MiXCR, listing each CDR3 protein once. The table records more than 90,000 distinct CDR3 sequences, about 7.2% of them present only once. Overall study findings and caveats: Some clonotypes, a small share, were shared between CD4 and CD8 compartments. Subsequent to the booster, the majority of primary-vaccination clones reappeared (around 97% CD4, approximately 90% CD8).

The source of this sequence is a man between 18 and 29 years old who received the YFV17D yellow fever vaccine. The chain employs TRBV6-5 and TRBJ1-2; D not certain. The sample consisted of CD4+ T cells sorted from PBMCs, taken 45 days after the first yellow fever vaccination. The CDR3 DNA reads as TGTGCCAGCAGTAACAGTTATGGCTACACCTTC. It is translated as CASSNSYGYTF.